The T cell receptor (beta chain) described here comes from a study of blood T cell repertoires in COVID-19. CDR1 is LNHDA, CDR2 SQIVND, per germline (reference sequence). V was trimmed by 5 bases and J by 6 bases, leaving 17 bases between them. CDR3 size: 15 residues. The repertoire was sequenced with immunoSEQ multiplex PCR; TCRdb's copy has only in-frame clones and lacks some. This table holds a few hundred thousand clones, approximately 90% found once. Material: PBMCs or T cells enriched from blood (not recorded which). The chain recombines TRBV19 with TRBJ1-5; possible D gene TRBD1, 5 bases. The TCR sequence derives from a human donor in a cohort exposed to, infected with or recovered from COVID-19 (not recorded which). The donor label of this sample is uncertain. DNA of the CDR3: TGTGCCAGTAGTGCAGGGTCCCAGGCTACTCAGCCCCAGCATTTT. Encoded protein: CASSAGSQATQPQHF.